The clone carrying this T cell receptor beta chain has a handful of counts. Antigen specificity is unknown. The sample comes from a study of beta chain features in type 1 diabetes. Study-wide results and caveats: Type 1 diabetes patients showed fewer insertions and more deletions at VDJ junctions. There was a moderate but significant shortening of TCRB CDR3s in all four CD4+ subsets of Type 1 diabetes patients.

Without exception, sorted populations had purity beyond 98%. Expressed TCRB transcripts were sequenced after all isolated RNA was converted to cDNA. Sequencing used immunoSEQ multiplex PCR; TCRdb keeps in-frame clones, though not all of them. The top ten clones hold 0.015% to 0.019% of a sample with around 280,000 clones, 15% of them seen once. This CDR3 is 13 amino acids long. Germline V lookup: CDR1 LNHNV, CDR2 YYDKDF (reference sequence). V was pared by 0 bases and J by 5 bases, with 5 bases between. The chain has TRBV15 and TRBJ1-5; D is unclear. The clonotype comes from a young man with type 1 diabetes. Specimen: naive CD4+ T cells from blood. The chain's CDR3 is CATSRDSHQPQHF. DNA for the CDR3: TGTGCCACCAGCAGAGATAGTCATCAGCCCCAGCATTTT.